This TCR beta chain originates from a study of cytomegalovirus exposure and HLA in healthy donors. Overall study context: The 100 to 150 validation repertoires were reported in a later analysis to have been generated on the same platform as the approximately 700 first-cohort repertoires.

Repertoires were generated with immunoSEQ multiplex PCR, while TCRdb's copy carries only in-frame clones and drops some. The table shows more than 55,000 clones, with approximately 94% occurring only once. Turning to this clone: Antigen specificity is unknown.

CDR1 SGHAT and CDR2 FQNNGV come from the germline V gene. The CDR3 has 14 residues. The V and J ends lost 1 base and 5 bases, in that order; junction bases with no gene match: 4. Notes on the study in general: Many donors shared some public TCRs, even though most TCR sequences were rare. The study recorded 160 or so TCR beta chains that were cytomegalovirus-associated.

The sample was PBMCs. The chain couples TRBV11-2 to TRBJ2-5, with 7 bases lining up with TRBD2. The TCR comes from a woman aged 18-29 years in good health and CMV-seronegative. CDR3 loop: CASSLVGGGETQYF. The CDR3 nucleotides are TGTGCCAGCAGCTTAGTTGGGGGAGGGGAGACCCAGTACTTC.